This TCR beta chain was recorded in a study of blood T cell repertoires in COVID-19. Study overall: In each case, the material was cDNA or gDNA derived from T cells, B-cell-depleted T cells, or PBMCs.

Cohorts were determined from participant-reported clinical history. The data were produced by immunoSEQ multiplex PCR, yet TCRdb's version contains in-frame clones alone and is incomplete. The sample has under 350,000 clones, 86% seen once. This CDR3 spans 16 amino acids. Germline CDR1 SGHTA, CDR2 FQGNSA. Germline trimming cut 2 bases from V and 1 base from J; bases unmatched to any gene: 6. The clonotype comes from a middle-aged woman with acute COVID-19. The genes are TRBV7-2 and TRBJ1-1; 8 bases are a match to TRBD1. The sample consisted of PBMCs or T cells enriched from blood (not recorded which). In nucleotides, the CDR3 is TGTGCCAGCAGCTTACGGACAGGGATCGGGAACACTGAAGCTTTCTTT. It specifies CASSLRTGIGNTEAFF.